This T cell receptor beta chain was found in a study of T-cell reconstitution after alpha-beta-depleted transplantation in children. The CDR3 runs to 16 residues. Germline V lookup: CDR1 SGHVS, CDR2 FQNEAQ. V lost 1 base to trimming and J lost 2 bases; unmatched junction nucleotides: 5. Unique molecular identifiers tagged the TCRbeta library. TCRdb independently ran MiXCR on the PCR reads; one entry per CDR3 protein. Here the sample spans about 240,000 distinct CDR3 sequences, over 20% being singletons. Sample: PBMCs, taken before TCRalphabeta/CD19-depleted stem cell transplant. The V gene is TRBV7-8, the J gene TRBJ2-1; 7 bases are shared with TRBD1. This TCR was recovered from a girl aged 2 to 10 with Fanconi anemia, due to receive a stem cell transplant. CDR3 loop: CASSLGPGQTYNEQFF. Here the CDR3 DNA reads TGTGCCAGCAGCTTAGGCCCGGGACAGACCTACAATGAGCAGTTCTTC. Complete variable domain (other parts from reference TRBV7-8 and TRBJ2-1): GAGVSQSPRYKVAKRGQDVALRCDPISGHVSLFWYQQALGQGPEFLTYFQNEAQLDKSGLPSDRFFAERPEGSVSTLKIQRTQQEDSAVYLCASSLGPGQTYNEQFFGPGTRLTVL.